This T cell receptor (beta chain) originates from a study of tumor and adjacent non-tumor tissue in lung cancer. Across the study: Patients comprised roughly 12 adenocarcinoma, a couple of squamous cell carcinoma and 1 small cell lung cancer. Patients were aged about 31 to 76, some 10 men and about five women, stage I to III.

Broader study findings: Tumor repertoires had a smaller top 100 clone share than normal lung.

No cell sorting was done before RNA was extracted from the tissue. Newly diagnosed lung cancer patients had thoracic surgery in China, August–late 2014, without prior chemotherapy. Three rounds of nested PCR, following a modified ARM-PCR protocol, produced the TCRbeta library. TCRdb re-analysed the multiplex PCR reads in MiXCR, keeping a single row per CDR3 protein. The sample holds 200,000 to 250,000 distinct CDR3 sequences, less than 80% seen once. This CDR3 has 14 residues. The germline gives CDR1 SQVTM, CDR2 ANQGSEA. The V and J ends lost 7 bases and 0 bases respectively, with 15 bases between them. On this clonotype: Antigen specificity is unknown.

This TCR was sampled from a man aged 55-75 years with non-small cell lung cancer. The chain recombines TRBV29-1 with TRBJ1-1, with D possibly TRBD1 on 5 matching bases. Specimen: lung tumor tissue. The CDR3, as DNA: TGCAGCGCTCTCCGTGGGGGAATGAACACTGAAGCTTTCTTT. Its translation is CSALRGGMNTEAFF.